This T cell receptor (beta chain) was found in a study of blood T cell repertoires in COVID-19 (dated by TCRdb to 2020 to 2022). In terms of the full investigation: Samples covering the acute and convalescent phases of COVID-19 were provided by collaborators in the United States, Italy and Spain. The prospective study material was composed of cDNA or gDNA derived from T cells, B-cell-depleted T cells, or PBMCs. Deeply sampled blood TCRbeta repertoires from subjects exposed to, actively infected with, or recovered from COVID-19 were included in the dataset. The repertoires were made available in a free public database intended to serve as a resource for research on the immune response to SARS-CoV-2. The samples were drawn from two sources: the first 160 participants of the ongoing ImmuneRACE study, and over 1,000 subjects contributed by 6 global collaborators. Nearly every sample came with metadata listing a de-identified subject ID, COVID-19 status, age in years and sex. Where available, HLA class I and class II types were obtained from metadata supplied by the sample provider rather than from assay-based typing. Points the paper makes about the study in general: Clinical and demographic metadata were provided uncurated, with the amount varying by source and participant.

With respect to this clone: Its antigen is not yet known. Within one base of it there is no much larger clone, and no base qualities were kept.

The cysteine opens and the phenylalanine closes a CDR3 of 14 amino acids. Left in the record is the CDR3 DNA by itself, 42 bases read in frame from the first base. The germline V gene yields SGHRS for CDR1 and YFSETQ for CDR2. V is cut by 0 bases and J by 8 bases, and the space between the germline ends is 14 bases. The immunoSEQ Assay, a bias-controlled multiplex PCR, was used to amplify TCRbeta CDR3 regions from genomic DNA. From the authors' description of their analysis: The number of nucleated cells in each sample was estimated by amplification of reference gene primers within the assay. Sequence reads were collapsed and filtered to measure the absolute abundance of every unique TCRbeta CDR3 rearrangement. Productive Simpson clonality was computed per sample as the square root of Simpson's diversity index over productive rearrangements. TCRdb provides this immuneACCESS table in a form limited to in-frame rearrangements. Some clones are lacking; in checked studies, under half of them reflect an unresolved V gene, and why the rest are absent is not known. The D gene and trimming were derived from the DNA, and the V and J assignments and clone size from that table. For this sample there are roughly 390,000 clones; 85% appear just once. The ten biggest clones cover 3.5% to 4% of the sample.

Whole blood was collected in K2EDTA tubes by collaborating institutions according to the institutions' own protocols. For TCRbeta analysis, collaborator samples were shipped as frozen whole blood, as isolated PBMCs, or as DNA extracted from either sample type. The chain links TRBV5-1 with TRBJ1-2, with no confidently assigned D gene. Material: peripheral blood. The TCR originated in a woman aged 18-29 years with acute or convalescent COVID-19. Here the CDR3 is given as CASSLGDTSEGYTF. The DNA sequence is as follows: TGCGCCAGCAGCTTGGGCGACACGTCGGAAGGCTACACCTTC.